The rows below give T cell receptor beta chains drawn from one sample of a study of OX40 agonist ivuxolimab in advanced cancers. The assay was immunoSEQ multiplex PCR, and TCRdb's table has in-frame clones only and misses some. The sample carries tens of thousands of clones, around 92% recorded once. The sequenced sample was CD4+ or CD8+ T cells sorted from blood, obtained in a trial of the OX40 agonist ivuxolimab. The receptors come from an adult with an advanced solid tumor such as melanoma, head and neck, liver or kidney cancer. Both conserved end residues are part of each CDR3. The D gene is left open where the match is weak.

j_call d_call v_call cdr3_aa cdr3_nt
TRBJ1-1 NA TRBV4-3 CASSQGWAWNTEAFF TGCGCCAGCAGCCAAGGTTGGGCCTGGAACACTGAAGCTTTCTTT
TRBJ2-3 NA TRBV4-1 CASSPTGDTQYF TGCGCCAGCAGCCCTACTGGGGATACGCAGTATTTT
TRBJ2-7 TRBD2 TRBV5-4 CASSLEGLAGVKQYF TGTGCCAGCAGCTTGGAGGGACTAGCGGGGGTAAAGCAGTACTTC
TRBJ2-5 TRBD2 TRBV4-2 CASSQEPGTTQETQYF TGTGCCAGCAGCCAAGAGCCCGGGACTACGCAAGAGACCCAGTACTTC
TRBJ1-1 TRBD1 TRBV2 CASRVDRGLNTEAFF TGTGCCAGCAGGGTCGACAGGGGGCTTAACACTGAAGCTTTCTTT
TRBJ1-2 NA TRBV30 CASPLERYGYTF TGTGCCTCGCCCTTAGAACGCTATGGCTACACCTTC
TRBJ2-1 TRBD1 TRBV6-5 CASSHYGTGFNEQFF TGTGCCAGCAGCCATTACGGGACAGGGTTTAATGAGCAGTTCTTC
TRBJ1-5 NA TRBV28 CASSAKAGRRGSNQPQHF TGTGCCAGCAGCGCCAAAGCGGGGAGACGCGGTAGCAATCAGCCCCAGCATTTT
TRBJ2-3 NA TRBV19 CATRGDTDTQYF TGTGCCACGAGGGGAGACACAGATACGCAGTATTTT
TRBJ2-2 TRBD1 TRBV30 CAWGQGTGELFF TGTGCCTGGGGACAGGGCACCGGGGAGCTGTTTTTT
TRBJ2-1 NA TRBV7-8 CASSLLSGGEQFF TGTGCCAGCAGCTTACTTAGCGGCGGCGAGCAGTTCTTC
TRBJ2-1 NA TRBV4-3 CASSQEPLPNEQFF TGCGCCAGCAGCCAAGAACCGCTACCCAATGAGCAGTTCTTC